This T cell receptor beta chain is from a study of cytomegalovirus exposure and HLA in healthy donors. About the research overall: From HLA-typed donors, an early data release held some 80 million unique TCRs. For the roughly 400 genotyped donors, about 79% fell within the Caucasian-associated ancestry cluster. Study results and caveats: A later analysis found common viral pathogens apparently linked to several of the most significant clusters. CMV serostatus was the only immune exposure information that was available.

Use of 60 Vbeta and 13 Jbeta primers characterized the PCR. Measured with immunoSEQ multiplex PCR; TCRdb has only the in-frame clones, and not every one. The table includes around 100,000 clones, about 60% detected once. As to this clone: Its antigen is not identified.

The germline gives CDR1 MNHEY, CDR2 SMNVEV (reference sequence). V was trimmed by 3 bases and J by 4 bases, leaving 10 bases between them. The CDR3 runs 14 residues. The receptor was derived from a woman in her twenties or thirties in good health and CMV-seronegative. Material for sequencing was PBMCs. The chain uses TRBV27 and TRBJ2-1; no reliable D call. The CDR3, as DNA: TGTGCCAGCAGTTTTATTGGAGAATACAATGAGCAGTTCTTC. As protein: CASSFIGEYNEQFF.